These T cell receptor beta chains were read from a single sample in a study of T cells in Graves' hyperthyroidism and ophthalmopathy. TCRdb itself ran the multiplex PCR reads through MiXCR, one entry per CDR3 protein. The profile shows about 350,000 distinct CDR3 sequences, approximately 15% of them singletons. Sequencing input: blood. The receptors stem from a woman aged 25 to 39 with Graves' hyperthyroidism. Both conserved end residues are part of each CDR3. The D gene is left open where the match is weak. Clone size is stated in some rows and not others, as once, few, many or a class when expanded.

clone_size d_call j_call cdr3_length v_call cdr3_aa cdr3_nt
. TRBD2 TRBJ2-2 16 TRBV13 CASSNQLAGITGELFF TGTGCCAGCAGCAATCAACTAGCGGGAATCACCGGGGAGCTGTTTTTT
. . TRBJ1-2 15 TRBV25-1 CASSDPSRPNYGYTF TGTGCCAGCAGTGATCCTAGCCGTCCTAACTATGGCTACACCTTC
many TRBD1 TRBJ1-5 15 TRBV30 CAWSEGQGRRQPQHF TGTGCCTGGAGCGAAGGACAGGGGCGAAGGCAGCCCCAGCATTTT
many . TRBJ2-5 13 TRBV12-3/TRBV12-4 CASSEDSVETQYF TGTGCCAGCAGTGAAGACAGTGTGGAGACCCAGTACTTC
. . TRBJ1-4 14 TRBV10-2 CASSETYRNEKLFF TGCGCCAGCAGTGAGACCTACAGAAATGAAAAACTGTTTTTT
. TRBD2 TRBJ2-1 16 TRBV29-1 CSARGGVKSSYNEQFF TGCAGCGCACGGGGGGGAGTCAAAAGCTCCTACAATGAGCAGTTCTTC
. TRBD1 TRBJ2-7 11 TRBV29-1 CSVTGVDEQYF TGCAGCGTTACAGGGGTGGACGAGCAGTACTTC
many TRBD2 TRBJ2-5 15 TRBV2 CASRSPGLAGVYPYF TGTGCCAGCAGGTCACCGGGACTAGCGGGAGTTTATCCGTACTTC
few TRBD2 TRBJ2-7 15 TRBV9 CASSGGTSGKREQYF TGTGCCAGCAGCGGGGGGACTAGCGGGAAGAGAGAGCAGTACTTC
many TRBD2 TRBJ2-1 14 TRBV27 CASSLTSSYNEQFF TGTGCCAGCAGTTTGACTAGCTCATACAATGAGCAGTTCTTC
few . TRBJ2-7 14 TRBV5-4 CASSSQDGRYEQYF TGTGCCAGCAGCTCGCAGGACGGGCGGTACGAGCAGTACTTC
many . TRBJ1-5 13 TRBV2 CASSGRFTEPQHF TGTGCCAGCAGTGGAAGGTTTACTGAGCCCCAGCATTTT
. . TRBJ2-1 14 TRBV12-3/TRBV12-4 CASSIAGGTYEQFF TGTGCCAGCAGTATCGCCGGAGGGACCTATGAGCAGTTCTTC
. TRBD2 TRBJ2-7 14 TRBV11-2 CASGLVSGGYEQYF TGTGCCAGCGGCTTAGTTTCGGGGGGTTACGAGCAGTACTTC
. . TRBJ1-4 13 TRBV3-1 CASSRRGDEKLFF TGTGCCAGCAGCCGCCGGGGTGACGAAAAACTGTTTTTT
many . TRBJ2-3 12 TRBV12-3/TRBV12-4 CASSRGTDTQYF TGTGCCAGCAGCAGGGGCACAGATACGCAGTATTTT
many . TRBJ2-1 12 TRBV11-2 CASSLQSYEQFF TGTGCCAGCAGCTTACAGAGCTACGAGCAGTTCTTC
many . TRBJ2-1 13 TRBV12-3/TRBV12-4 CATRTLLPDEQFF TGTGCCACGAGGACCCTTCTCCCGGACGAGCAGTTCTTC
. . TRBJ2-2 14 TRBV19 CASSSRSNTGELFF TGTGCCAGTAGTAGCCGTTCGAACACCGGGGAGCTGTTTTTT
many . TRBJ2-7 12 TRBV7-9 CASSFGDYEQYF TGTGCCAGCAGCTTTGGGGACTACGAGCAGTACTTC
many . TRBJ1-1 11 TRBV29-1 CSVLGVPQAFF TGCAGCGTTCTGGGGGTGCCACAAGCTTTCTTT
few . TRBJ2-2 16 TRBV29-1 CSVGGGARRNTGELFF TGCAGCGTGGGTGGGGGGGCGCGTAGAAACACCGGGGAGCTGTTTTTT
. TRBD1 TRBJ2-3 16 TRBV20-1 CSAPTRQGEALDTQYF TGCAGTGCCCCCACCAGACAGGGGGAAGCTCTAGATACGCAGTATTTT
. . TRBJ1-5 16 TRBV5-1 CASSPGNSLSNQPQHF TGCGCCAGCAGCCCGGGGAATAGTTTGAGCAATCAGCCCCAGCATTTT
many . TRBJ1-6 15 TRBV28 CASSDSGVQGSPLHF TGTGCCAGCAGTGACTCAGGGGTTCAGGGATCACCCCTCCACTTT
. . TRBJ1-4 15 TRBV28 CASSPELGPNEKLFF TGTGCCAGCAGCCCCGAACTAGGGCCTAATGAAAAACTGTTTTTT
many . TRBJ2-1 11 TRBV30 CAWKGSSEQFF TGTGCCTGGAAGGGTTCCAGTGAGCAGTTCTTC
few TRBD1 TRBJ1-4 14 TRBV30 CAWSTDRGREKLFF TGTGCCTGGAGTACGGACAGGGGGAGGGAAAAACTGTTTTTT
. . TRBJ2-5 13 TRBV3-1 CASSHGPQEAQYF TGTGCCAGCAGCCATGGGCCCCAAGAGGCCCAGTACTTC
few TRBD2 TRBJ2-7 15 TRBV9 CASSVEAGALYEQYF TGTGCCAGCAGCGTAGAAGCGGGAGCACTCTACGAGCAGTACTTC
. . TRBJ2-7 15 TRBV4-3 CASSQDGGGDTEQYF TGCGCCAGCAGCCAAGACGGGGGAGGAGATACCGAGCAGTACTTC
many . TRBJ1-2 16 TRBV15 CATSSPDGTRDMGYTF TGTGCCACCAGCAGTCCCGATGGGACCCGAGATATGGGCTACACCTTC
many . TRBJ2-1 12 TRBV24-1 CATSDKGNEQFF TGTGCCACCAGTGACAAAGGGAATGAGCAGTTCTTC
. . TRBJ2-7 12 TRBV11-2 CASSFIRSEQYF TGTGCCAGCAGCTTTATTCGGTCCGAGCAGTACTTC
many . TRBJ2-5 14 TRBV24-1 CATSDRTRQETQYF TGTGCCACCAGTGATCGGACACGGCAAGAGACCCAGTACTTC
many . TRBJ2-2 15 TRBV28 CASSLGGIVAGELFF TGTGCCAGCAGTTTAGGAGGGATTGTTGCCGGGGAGCTGTTTTTT
few TRBD1 TRBJ1-2 19 TRBV28 CASSPLKPLDRGANYGYTF TGTGCCAGCAGCCCCCTCAAACCCCTAGACAGGGGGGCTAACTATGGCTACACCTTC
many TRBD1 TRBJ1-1 13 TRBV2 CASRQGQPPEAFF TGTGCCAGCAGGCAGGGACAGCCCCCTGAAGCTTTCTTT